This T cell receptor beta chain was sequenced for a study of T-cell reconstitution after alpha-beta-depleted transplantation in children. Preparation of the TCRbeta library involved a method that used unique molecular identifiers. TCRdb processed the PCR reads anew with MiXCR; each CDR3 protein has one entry. The table lists some 550,000 distinct CDR3 sequences, 15% to 20% of them singletons, with roughly 3.3% in the top ten. Trimming left V 1 base short and J 12 bases short, with 7 bases between. Germline V gene data show CDR1 as SGHDN and CDR2 as FVKESK. This CDR3 spans 11 amino acids. The chain carries TRBV14 and TRBJ2-1; no clear D gene. The specimen comprised PBMCs from the stem cell graft donor, sampled from the stem cell graft. The TCR originated in a human donor who donated a stem cell graft to a child with acute lymphoblastic leukemia. The CDR3 spells CASSQGWPQFF. CDR3 DNA: TGTGCCAGCAGCCAAGGGTGGCCGCAGTTCTTC.